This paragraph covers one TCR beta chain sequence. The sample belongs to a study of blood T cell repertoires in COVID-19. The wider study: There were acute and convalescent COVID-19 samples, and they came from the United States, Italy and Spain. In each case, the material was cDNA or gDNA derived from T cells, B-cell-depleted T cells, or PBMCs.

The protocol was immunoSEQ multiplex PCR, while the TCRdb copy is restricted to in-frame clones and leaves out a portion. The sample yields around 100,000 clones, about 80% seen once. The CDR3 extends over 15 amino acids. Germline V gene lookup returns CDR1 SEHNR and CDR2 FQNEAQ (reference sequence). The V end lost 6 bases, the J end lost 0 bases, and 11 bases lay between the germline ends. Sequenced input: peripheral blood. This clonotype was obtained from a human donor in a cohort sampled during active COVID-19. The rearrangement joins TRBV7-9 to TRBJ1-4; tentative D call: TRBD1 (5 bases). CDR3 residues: CASRGPVATNEKLFF. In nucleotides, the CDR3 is TGTGCCAGCAGGGGGCCCGTTGCAACTAATGAAAAACTGTTTTTT.